The 25 T cell receptor beta chains in this list originate from one sample, sequenced in a study of CD8 T cells in ankylosing spondylitis. TCRdb re-called the 5' RACE reads through MiXCR, storing one row per CDR3 protein. The sample includes some 270,000 distinct CDR3 sequences, 15% to 20% of them seen just once. The source material was blood, either unsorted or a sorted T cell fraction (not recorded which). These TCRs come from a male donor with ankylosing spondylitis or in good health (not recorded which).

This clonotype was seen a few times. V and J are TRBV27 and TRBJ2-1; possibly TRBD1 for D (6 bases). CDR3 length: 12 amino acids. Germline CDR1 MNHEY, CDR2 SMNVEV (reference sequence). V was trimmed by 10 bases and J by 2 bases, leaving 9 bases between them. Here the CDR3 DNA reads TGTGCCACAGGGGTCCCCTACAATGAGCAGTTCTTC. Translated, it gives CATGVPYNEQFF.

V gene TRBV19 combines with J gene TRBJ2-7; D remains unclear. CDR3 size: 15 residues. Germline CDR1 is LNHDA and CDR2 is SQIVND (reference sequence). Trimming removed 5 bases from V and 0 bases from J, with 14 bases in between. The CDR3 reads CASSAGVSPSYEQYF. For the CDR3, the DNA is TGTGCCAGTAGTGCTGGGGTCTCCCCCTCCTACGAGCAGTACTTC.

This clonotype has ten or more counts. The J gene is TRBJ1-2, the V gene TRBV29-1; D may be TRBD1 (5 bases). This CDR3 comprises 13 residues. V was clipped by 3 bases and J by 4 bases, with 12 bases between them. The germline V gene has CDR1 SQVTM and CDR2 ANQGSEA. The CDR3 sequence is CSVDSGHLYGYTF. The CDR3 bases are TGCAGCGTTGATTCGGGGCACCTCTATGGCTACACCTTC.

This clonotype was recorded at least ten times. The rearrangement joins TRBV4-1 to TRBJ2-7, with TRBD2 identical over 7 bases. Germline CDR1 is MGHRA and CDR2 is YSYEKL. The CDR3 extends over 15 amino acids. V was pared by 4 bases and J by 3 bases, with 9 bases of the junction left unmatched. CDR3 in amino acids: CASSPGASGLYEQYF. CDR3 sequence (DNA): TGCGCCAGCAGCCCCGGAGCTAGCGGACTCTACGAGCAGTACTTC.

J is TRBJ2-1 and V is TRBV12-3 or TRBV12-4, with D possibly being TRBD1 or TRBD2 (5 bases each). This CDR3 is built from 17 residues. The germline V and J ends were trimmed by 5 bases and 6 bases, with 23 bases remaining between them. CDR3 loop: CASSHRLTGTPGNEQFF. The CDR3 DNA follows: TGTGCCAGCAGTCATAGACTAACAGGAACCCCTGGCAATGAGCAGTTCTTC.

This clonotype was detected many times. The chain uses TRBV6-1 and TRBJ2-1; TRBD2 agrees at 10 bases. Trimming cost V 7 bases and J 2 bases; bases outside gene matches: 2. This CDR3 spans 14 amino acids. Germline V gene lookup returns CDR1 MNHNS and CDR2 SASEGT. CDR3 residues: CASKAGGTYNEQFF. The CDR3 region has the DNA TGTGCCAGCAAAGCGGGAGGGACCTACAATGAGCAGTTCTTC.

This clonotype was seen a handful of times. The chain joins TRBV11-2 to TRBJ2-1; no clear D. The V and J ends lost 5 bases and 6 bases respectively, with 14 bases between them. The CDR3 is made up of 14 amino acids. Germline-derived CDR1 and CDR2 are SGHAT and FQNNGV. The DNA of the CDR3 is TGTGCCAGCAGCGACCCCTCCAGCAGCAATGAGCAGTTCTTC. Translated, it gives CASSDPSSSNEQFF.

This sequence joins TRBV7-6 and TRBJ2-5; 10 bases line up with TRBD2. Trimming removed 1 base from V and 5 bases from J; junction bases left unmatched: 7. Per germline, CDR1 SGHVS and CDR2 FNYEAQ. The CDR3 is made up of 16 amino acids. The CDR3 DNA sequence: TGTGCCAGCAGCTTAGAGGTTAGCGGGAGGTTTGAGACCCAGTACTTC. This sequence encodes CASSLEVSGRFETQYF.

This clonotype was seen more than once but under ten times. The rearrangement links TRBV4-3 to TRBJ2-4, with TRBD1 as a possible D gene (6 bases). V dropped 0 bases and J dropped 5 bases, with 11 bases sitting between them. The CDR3 has 15 amino acids. Per germline, CDR1 LGHNA and CDR2 YSLEER. CDR3 sequence: CASSQDPGVQNIQYF. CDR3 in DNA: TGCGCCAGCAGCCAAGATCCAGGGGTCCAAAACATTCAGTACTTC.

This chain joins TRBV7-9 and TRBJ2-1, with D unresolved. Germline assignment: CDR1 SEHNR and CDR2 FQNEAQ (reference sequence). CDR3 length: 12 residues. With 1 base removed from V and 5 bases from J, the gap between germline ends came to 3 bases. CDR3 sequence (DNA): TGTGCCAGCAGCTTAGGCCACAATGAGCAGTTCTTC. It translates to CASSLGHNEQFF.

The chain links TRBV7-3 to TRBJ2-7; 14 nucleotides match TRBD2. CDR3 size: 15 residues. The V gene's germline CDR1 is SGHTA and CDR2 FQGTGA. Unmatched junction bases numbered 7, after V lost 5 bases and J lost 7 bases. Here the CDR3 reads CASSPSGLAGAEQYF. In DNA, the CDR3 is TGTGCCAGCAGCCCGTCGGGACTAGCGGGAGCTGAGCAGTACTTC. The whole variable domain, remainder taken from reference TRBV7-3 and TRBJ2-7, is GAGVSQTPSNKVTEKGKYVELRCDPISGHTALYWYRQSLGQGPEFLIYFQGTGAADDSGLPNDRFFAVRPEGSVSTLKIQRTERGDSAVYLCASSPSGLAGAEQYFGPGTRLTVT.

In its sample, this clonotype was seen many times. The chain carries TRBV20-1 and TRBJ2-7; D unresolved. CDR3 size: 13 residues. Germline lookup yields CDR1 DFQATT and CDR2 SNEGSKA (reference sequence). The germline V and J ends were trimmed by 1 base and 5 bases, with 12 bases remaining between them. The DNA for the CDR3 is TGCAGTGCTAGAGTGGCTGGGTCCCACGAGCAGTACTTC. This gives the protein CSARVAGSHEQYF.

This chain connects TRBV7-9 to TRBJ2-7; no reliable D call. Germline V gene sequence: CDR1 SEHNR, CDR2 FQNEAQ (reference sequence). The germline V and J ends were trimmed by 7 bases and 2 bases, with 9 bases remaining between them. The CDR3 is 12 amino acids. The CDR3 DNA follows: TGTGCCAGCAAGAACGAGGCCTACGAGCAGTACTTC. It encodes CASKNEAYEQYF. The full variable domain, its missing parts supplied by reference TRBV7-9 and TRBJ2-7, is DTGVSQNPRHKITKRGQNVTFRCDPISEHNRLYWYRQTLGQGPEFLTYFQNEAQLEKSRLLSDRFSAERPKGSFSTLEIQRTEQGDSAMYLCASKNEAYEQYFGPGTRLTVT.

About this clonotype: The germline gene is not matched at one end of the junction; a read error may be the cause. The genes are TRBV7-7 and TRBJ1-3; D perhaps matches TRBD1 (5 bases). CDR3 length equals 14 residues. Germline loops: CDR1 SSHAT, CDR2 FNYEAQ (reference sequence). CDR3 DNA: TGTGCTAGCAGCCTAGGGGAATCTGGAAACACCATATATTTT. It codes for CASSLGESGNTIYF.

Many counts were recorded for this clonotype. The J gene is TRBJ2-2, the V gene TRBV4-3; D not resolved. The length of the CDR3 is 14 residues. V shed 2 bases and J shed 1 base, with 5 bases lying between them. Germline lookup yields CDR1 LGHNA and CDR2 YSLEER. CDR3 sequence (DNA): TGCGCCAGCAGCCAATGGGTGAACACCGGGGAGCTGTTTTTT. Translation: CASSQWVNTGELFF.

About this clonotype: A much larger clone lies one base from this, so it may be a read error. The chain joins TRBV9 to TRBJ2-1; possibly TRBD1 for D (6 bases). There are 13 residues in the CDR3. The germline V gene has CDR1 SGDLS and CDR2 YYNGEE. CDR3 loop: CASSVDQGHEHFF. CDR3 nucleotides: TGTGCCAGCAGCGTAGACCAGGGGCATGAGCATTTCTTC. The full variable domain, in which reference TRBV9 and TRBJ2-1 provide the parts outside the CDR3, is DSGVTQTPKHLITATGQRVTLRCSPRSGDLSVYWYQQSLDQGLQFLIQYYNGEERAKGNILERFSAQQFPDLHSELNLSSLELGDSALYFCASSVDQGHEHFFGPGTRLTVL.

This clonotype came up many times. The genes are TRBV6-6 and TRBJ2-7; D is unresolved. V lost 2 bases, J lost 5 bases, and 7 bases lay in between. The CDR3 totals 12 residues. Germline CDR1 is MNHNY and CDR2 is SVGAGI (reference sequence). The CDR3 region is CASSYLFDEQYF. The CDR3 bases are TGTGCCAGCAGTTACCTCTTCGACGAGCAGTACTTC.

This clonotype was seen only a few times. The chain combines TRBV7-8 with TRBJ2-3, with 8 positions matching TRBD2. V lost 4 bases to trimming and J lost 0 bases; unmatched junction nucleotides: 3. CDR1 is SGHVS and CDR2 is FQNEAQ in the germline V gene. CDR3 length: 15 residues. The CDR3 loop is CASSYSGKSTDTQYF. CDR3 bases: TGTGCCAGCAGCTATAGCGGGAAGAGCACAGATACGCAGTATTTT.

About this clonotype itself: A much larger clone differs by one base, so this may be a read error. The V gene is TRBV12-3 or TRBV12-4, the J gene TRBJ2-2; no clear D. Trimming cost V 5 bases and J 1 base, with 5 bases left between them. This CDR3 spans 13 amino acids. As DNA, the CDR3 is TGTGCCAGCAGTGATGGGAACACCGGGGAGCTGTTTTTT. This translates into CASSDGNTGELFF.

J is TRBJ1-1 and V is TRBV20-1; D is uncertain. In germline, CDR1 is DFQATT, CDR2 SNEGSKA (reference sequence). The CDR3 runs 13 residues. The V and J ends lost 4 bases and 2 bases respectively, with 11 bases between them. The CDR3, as DNA: TGCAGTGCTACCGATGGGTTTAACACTGAAGCTTTCTTT. This sequence encodes CSATDGFNTEAFF.

The V call is TRBV20-1, the J call TRBJ2-1, with a weak D call TRBD2 (6 bases). The V end was cut by 4 bases, the J end by 9 bases, with 34 bases between. The germline gives CDR1 DFQATT, CDR2 SNEGSKA (reference sequence). This CDR3 contains 19 residues. The CDR3: CSAIGRQKEAAEYGGEQFF. Here the CDR3 DNA reads TGCAGTGCTATCGGGAGACAAAAGGAAGCAGCAGAGTATGGCGGTGAGCAGTTCTTC.

This clonotype was counted only a few times. The chain links TRBV13 to TRBJ1-1; D is undetermined. CDR1 is PRHDT and CDR2 is FYEKMQ in the germline V gene (reference sequence). The ends were cut back, 1 base at V and 8 bases at J, with 11 bases in the middle. The CDR3 sequence is 13 residues long. The CDR3 nucleotides are TGTGCCAGCAGCTTAGAGTTCACGGAAGAAGCTTTCTTT. As protein: CASSLEFTEEAFF.

This clonotype was counted many times. The chain links TRBV24-1 to TRBJ2-5; D is unclear. Germline V lookup: CDR1 KGHDR, CDR2 SFDVKD. This CDR3 spans 16 amino acids. Trimming removed 3 bases at V and 5 bases at J, with 18 bases between. Here the CDR3 DNA reads TGTGCCACCAGTGATCGAAGGGCGGAAATAGTTGAGACCCAGTACTTC. Translating gives CATSDRRAEIVETQYF.

The chain links TRBV29-1 to TRBJ2-1, with TRBD2 matching over 7 bases. The CDR3 is 15 residues long. The V gene's germline CDR1 is SQVTM and CDR2 ANQGSEA. V lost 0 bases and J lost 7; bases outside the gene matches: 9. CDR3 DNA: TGCAGCGTTGAAGATCACTGGCGGGAGATAAATGAGCAGTTCTTC. Translation: CSVEDHWREINEQFF.

This clonotype was seen a few times. The V and J genes are TRBV5-1 and TRBJ2-1; maybe TRBD2 (5 bases). The CDR3 consists of 12 residues. V lost 4 bases to trimming and J lost 9 bases, with 11 bases between them. Germline V lookup: CDR1 SGHRS, CDR2 YFSETQ. CDR3 sequence reads: CASSHRTLEQFF. The CDR3 DNA sequence: TGCGCCAGCAGCCACCGGACTCTTGAGCAGTTCTTC. Full variable domain (remainder filled in from reference TRBV5-1 and TRBJ2-1): KAGVTQTPRYLIKTRGQQVTLSCSPISGHRSVSWYQQTPGQGLQFLFEYFSETQRNKGNFPGRFSGRQFSNSRSEMNVSTLELGDSALYLCASSHRTLEQFFGPGTRLTVL.